The rows below give T cell receptor beta chains drawn from one sample of a study of OX40 agonist ivuxolimab in advanced cancers. Generated by immunoSEQ multiplex PCR, the TCRdb table keeps only in-frame clones and is missing some. The sample carries about 78,000 clones, roughly 92% recorded once. The sample in question was CD4+ or CD8+ T cells sorted from blood, obtained in a trial of the OX40 agonist ivuxolimab. These receptors were obtained from an adult with an advanced solid tumor such as melanoma, head and neck, liver or kidney cancer. Each CDR3 is given without its conserved first and last residue. The order of the fields is J gene, V gene, CDR3 protein.

J: TRBJ2-3
V: TRBV6-4
CDR3: ASSDSGGTDTQY

J: TRBJ1-3
V: TRBV5-1
CDR3: ASSSDILGSGNTIY

J: TRBJ1-1
V: TRBV25-1
CDR3: ASSEYQEGTEAF

J: TRBJ1-2
V: TRBV13
CDR3: ASSFGTAYYGYT

J: TRBJ1-1
V: TRBV5-4
CDR3: ASSFLNTEAF

J: TRBJ1-1
V: TRBV19
CDR3: ASMEAVMNTEAF

J: TRBJ2-5
V: TRBV5-1
CDR3: ASSLRVGGQETQY

J: TRBJ2-2
V: TRBV18
CDR3: ASARTSGGPNTGELF

J: TRBJ1-4
V: TRBV7-9
CDR3: ASSLGTGMKEKLF

J: TRBJ1-2
V: TRBV15
CDR3: ATSRAGKGNYGYT

J: TRBJ2-1
V: TRBV29-1
CDR3: SVEDYLGYNEQF

J: TRBJ1-1
V: TRBV18
CDR3: ASSPPGQGATEAF